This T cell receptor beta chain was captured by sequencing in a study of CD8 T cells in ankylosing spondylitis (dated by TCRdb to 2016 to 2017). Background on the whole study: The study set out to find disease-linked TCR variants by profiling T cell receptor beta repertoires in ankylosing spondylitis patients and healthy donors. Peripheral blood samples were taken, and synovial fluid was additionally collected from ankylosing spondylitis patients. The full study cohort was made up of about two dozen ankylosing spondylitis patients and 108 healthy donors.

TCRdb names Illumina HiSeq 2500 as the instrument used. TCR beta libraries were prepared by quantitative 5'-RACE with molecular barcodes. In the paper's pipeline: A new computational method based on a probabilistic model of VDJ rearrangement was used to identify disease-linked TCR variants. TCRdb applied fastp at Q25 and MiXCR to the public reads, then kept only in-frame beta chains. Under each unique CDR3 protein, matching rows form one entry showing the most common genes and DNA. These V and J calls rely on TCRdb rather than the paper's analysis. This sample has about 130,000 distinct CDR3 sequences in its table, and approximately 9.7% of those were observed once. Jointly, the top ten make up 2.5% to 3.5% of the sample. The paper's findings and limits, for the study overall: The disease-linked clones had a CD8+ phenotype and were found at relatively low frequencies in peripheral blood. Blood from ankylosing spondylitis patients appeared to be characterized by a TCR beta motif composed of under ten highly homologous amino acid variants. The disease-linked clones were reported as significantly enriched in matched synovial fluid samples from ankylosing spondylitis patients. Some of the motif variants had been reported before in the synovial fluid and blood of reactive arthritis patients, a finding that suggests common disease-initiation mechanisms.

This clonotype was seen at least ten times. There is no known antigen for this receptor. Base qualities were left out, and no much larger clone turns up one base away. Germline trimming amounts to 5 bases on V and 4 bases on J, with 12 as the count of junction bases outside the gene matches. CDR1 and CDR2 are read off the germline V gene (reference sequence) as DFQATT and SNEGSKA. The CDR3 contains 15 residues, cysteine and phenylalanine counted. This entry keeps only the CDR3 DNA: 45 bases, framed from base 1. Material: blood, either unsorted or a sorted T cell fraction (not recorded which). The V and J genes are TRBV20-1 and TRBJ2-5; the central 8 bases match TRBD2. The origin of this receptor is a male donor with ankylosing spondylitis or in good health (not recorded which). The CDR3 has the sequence CSAPRTSWTLETQYF. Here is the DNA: TGCAGTGCTCCAAGGACTAGCTGGACGCTAGAGACCCAGTACTTC.